This TCR beta chain was profiled in a study of blood T cell repertoires in COVID-19. Study information: Samples of COVID-19 (acute and convalescent) were obtained from the United States, Italy and Spain. PBMCs, B-cell-depleted T cells, or T cells provided the cDNA or gDNA that made up the material.

Germline assignment: CDR1 MDHEN and CDR2 SYDVKM. The CDR3 sequence is 15 residues long. Trimming left V 3 bases short and J 0 bases short, with 10 bases between. In the original workflow: For nucleated cells, counts were estimated from reference gene primer amplification. Sequencing was performed with immunoSEQ multiplex PCR; in TCRdb, only in-frame clones are kept and a portion is missing. The V and J calls and the clone size are those of that table, but D and trimming were determined from the DNA. Counted here are 6,900 or so clones, 80% to 90% occurring once; the ten biggest clones make up 17%. The source of this sequence is a human donor in a cohort sampled during active COVID-19. The gene calls are TRBV28 and TRBJ2-3; D not resolved. Sequenced sample: peripheral blood. The CDR3 nucleotides are TGTGCCAGCAGTTTGCTGACAAGTAGCACAGATACGCAGTATTTT. It translates to CASSLLTSSTDTQYF.